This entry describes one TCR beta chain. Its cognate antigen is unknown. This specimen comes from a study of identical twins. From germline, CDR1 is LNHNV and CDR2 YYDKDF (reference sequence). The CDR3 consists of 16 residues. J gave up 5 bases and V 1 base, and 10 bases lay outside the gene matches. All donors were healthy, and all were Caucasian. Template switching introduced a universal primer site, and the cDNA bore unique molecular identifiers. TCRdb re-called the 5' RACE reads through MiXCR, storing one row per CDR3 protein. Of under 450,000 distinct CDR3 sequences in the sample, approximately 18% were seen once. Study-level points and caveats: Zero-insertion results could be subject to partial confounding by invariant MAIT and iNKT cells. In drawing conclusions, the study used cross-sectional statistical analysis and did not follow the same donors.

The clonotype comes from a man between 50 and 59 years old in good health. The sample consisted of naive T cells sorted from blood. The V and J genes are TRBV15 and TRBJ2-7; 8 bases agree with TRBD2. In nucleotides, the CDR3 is TGTGCCACCAGCAGAGTAGGTAGCGGGATATTCCACGAGCAGTACTTC. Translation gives CATSRVGSGIFHEQYF.